The TCR beta chain described here comes from a study of post-analysis software for immune sequencing data (dated by TCRdb to the mid-2010s). As for the study more broadly: Relapsing-remitting, secondary progressive and progressive-relapsing multiple sclerosis were recorded as disease courses, and subtype annotation was lacking for some patients. Patient repertoires were compared against 11 previously published healthy control repertoires from donors aged 6 to 25 years. A subset of samples was prepared in parallel using single-end sample barcoding, then pooled and co-amplified after Illumina adapter ligation.

Libraries were made using PCR. Instrument on record: Illumina HiSeq 2500. To reduce PCR and sequencing biases, unique molecular identifiers were incorporated into the TCR beta cDNA libraries. Every 1 to 10 million input T cells yielded roughly 0.5 million cDNA molecules, meaning each molecule approximated one T cell. Patient libraries were prepared and sequenced with the same protocol used for the earlier healthy control dataset. Within a given batch, samples were prepared together, multiplexed and sequenced on the same HiSeq lane. The paper's processing steps were these. MIGEC was used to process the raw barcoded reads, and molecular identifier groups with only a single read were discarded before consensus assembly and CDR3 extraction. Clonotype tables were post-analysed with VDJtools, normalizing diversity by down-sampling all datasets to the smallest sample size. Repertoire overlap clustering matched CDR3 amino acid but not nucleotide sequences to correct batch-related cross-sample contamination. TCRdb applied fastp at Q25 and MiXCR to the public reads, then kept only in-frame beta chains. Every CDR3 protein is listed once, alongside the most common genes and DNA of its rows. TCRdb's processing, not the authors' own work, is the source of the V and J calls. This sample comprises around 440,000 distinct CDR3 sequences, over 35% of them detected only once. The top ten constitute about an eighth of the sample.

Overall study outcomes, separate from this receptor: Multiple sclerosis patients had significantly lower normalized Chao1 diversity than controls, a result that suggests substantial peripheral T-cell clonal expansion. Direct clustering with F measure showed strong co-clustering of samples prepared in the same batch, prompting a batch-effect correction. Four or five TRBV segments, including TRBV5-6, TRBV5-1 and TRBV20-1, were significantly more frequent in patients than controls. The control group was slightly older than the multiple sclerosis patient group.

To demonstrate the VDJtools post-analysis software, TCR beta repertoires were profiled from the peripheral blood of about 14 young patients with multiple sclerosis. The multiple sclerosis patients were children and adolescents between roughly 6 and 17 years of age. The sample holds a few counts of this clonotype. The specificity of this receptor is unknown. No much larger clonotype is one base removed from it; base qualities were not supplied. The CDR3 covers 13 residues, taking in both the cysteine and the phenylalanine. The entry retains the CDR3 DNA only, 39 bases that are in frame from base 1. Compared with germline, V lacks 6 bases and J lacks 3 bases; bases without a gene match: 4.

The chain employs TRBV12-3 or TRBV12-4 and TRBJ2-5; 7 middle bases align to TRBD2. The sample consisted of blood. The sequence was collected from a girl aged 10 to 17 with multiple sclerosis. CDR3 region: CASSHGLEETQYF. In nucleotides, the sequence is TGTGCCAGCAGCCACGGACTAGAAGAGACCCAGTACTTC.